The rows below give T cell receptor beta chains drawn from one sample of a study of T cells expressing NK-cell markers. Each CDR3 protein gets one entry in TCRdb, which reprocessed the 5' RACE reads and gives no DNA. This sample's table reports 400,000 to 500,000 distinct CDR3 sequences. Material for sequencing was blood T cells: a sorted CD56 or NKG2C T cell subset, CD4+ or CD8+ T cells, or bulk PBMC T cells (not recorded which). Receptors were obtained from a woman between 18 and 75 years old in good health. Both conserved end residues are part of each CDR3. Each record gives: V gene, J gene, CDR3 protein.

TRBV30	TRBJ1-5	CAWSVWHSNQPQHF
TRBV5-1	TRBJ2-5	CASKTGDGTQYF
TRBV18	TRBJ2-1	CASSPVLGDYNEQFF
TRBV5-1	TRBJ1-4	CASSLQPGQGTPNEKLFF
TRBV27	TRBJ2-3	CASGRASRGTQYF
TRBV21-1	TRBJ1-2	CASSKAYPVSTHGYTF
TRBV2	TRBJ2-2	CASSPKDTYTGELFF
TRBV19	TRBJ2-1	CASSISSSGRSYNEQFF
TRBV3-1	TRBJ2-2	CASSRGDTNTGELFF
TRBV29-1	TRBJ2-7	CSVRSGTSHEQYF
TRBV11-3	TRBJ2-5	CASSTHIDGLETQYF
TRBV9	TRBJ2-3	CASGPSGGTSTDTQYF
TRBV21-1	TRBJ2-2	CASTRTPTSANTGELFF
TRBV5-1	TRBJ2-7	CASSFTGQGYDEQYF
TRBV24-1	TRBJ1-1	CATSDPARNTEAFF
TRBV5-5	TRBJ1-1	CASSLSPAKNTEAFF